This section outlines one T cell receptor (beta chain) sequence together with its context. Its antigen remains undetermined. Base qualities are not at hand, and no much larger clone is one base apart. TCR CDR3 regions were amplified from genomic DNA by multiplex PCR using the deep immunoSEQ assay. Extracted genomic DNA from each cell subset was distributed evenly across all wells of several immunoSEQ 96-well plates, and each plate was treated as a replicate. Each replicate PCR for sorted subsets received around 200 ng genomic DNA, equal to some 32,000 T cell genomes. The purified libraries were quantified using a Qubit 3.0 fluorometer, sized with a Bioanalyzer 2100, and then quantified again using the KAPA Library Quantification kit. Every immunoSEQ 96-well plate was sequenced on a separate single-read 150-cycle Illumina NextSeq 550 flow cell. The source study handled its data this way. Because only junctional sequences without quality scores were contained in the immunoSEQ output, filtering matching that applied to full-length reads could not be performed. Sequences were annotated with PyIR, a Python wrapper for IgBLAST v1.9, using IMGT germline references to assign V/J genes and CDR3. Reads were removed for weak V/J assignments (E-value above 1e-6), missing CDR3, stop codons, out-of-frame junctions, or ambiguous translated residues. V3J clonotypes were defined by identical inferred V gene, J gene, and CDR3 amino acid sequence. Percentage overlap between repertoires was computed as shared unique clonotypes divided by the size of the smaller repertoire. RTK rarefaction, the Chao1 estimator, and Recon v2.1 estimates of unobserved clonotypes were used to assess repertoire richness. For all TCRbeta clonotypes obtained by the gDNA method from several donors, generation probabilities were computed with OLGA. The table was pulled from immuneACCESS by TCRdb, which kept in-frame rearrangements only. Such tables lose some clones; where checked, under half of the loss comes from unresolved V genes, and the rest has no known cause. V and J calls and clone size are copied from that table; D and trimming were computed from the DNA. The sample has around 2,100,000 clones on record, about 95% of them singletons. 0.95% to 1.5% of the sample goes to the ten largest clones.

From the germline V gene, CDR1 is MDHEN and CDR2 is SYDVKM. The CDR3 sequence holds 14 residues, the cysteine and phenylalanine included. Just CDR3 DNA is preserved here, 42 bases in frame from base 1. Trimming removed 5 bases from V and 5 bases from J; the gene matches leave 7 bases unexplained. CD8 naive samples were obtained by positive selection for CCR7 among CD45RO-negative cells, yielding a CD45RA+CCR7+ population from which TemRA cells were excluded. The donors were healthy, HIV-negative adults with no recently reported acute infections or vaccinations. Every donor was a Caucasian adult residing in Nashville, Tennessee, USA. Blood was obtained by leukapheresis, after which PBMCs were separated by Ficoll-Histopaque density gradient centrifugation and cryopreserved in liquid nitrogen vapor phase. Purity and quantity of every magnetically sorted T cell population were checked by analytical flow cytometry. Genomic DNA was isolated from each sorted fraction and quantified by UV absorbance on a Nanodrop 2000c.

This sample was included in a study of shared clonotypes between healthy human individuals (dated by TCRdb to about 2020). For context, the study as a whole: The cohort included a few men and a couple of women between 18 and 49 years of age. Between about 0.8 and 9.5 billion PBMCs per donor were obtained by leukapheresis. Libraries were prepared and TCR repertoires were sequenced by different laboratories using diverse techniques, in order to increase sequencing depth and limit assay-specific biases. Per donor, three plates each were used for CD4 naive and CD4 memory, two for CD8 naive, and one for CD8 memory. The study deeply sequenced blood TCR repertoires of about 5 healthy adults to estimate repertoire size and the extent of clonotype sharing between individuals. Summary of the overall study and its limitations: Sharing across a handful of donors was observed for 4.5% to 6.5% of naive CD4, around 3.5% of naive CD8, 2% to 2.5% of memory CD4, and about 0.38% of memory CD8 clonotypes. Naive subsets generally had larger estimated clonotype richness than memory subsets did. Clonotypes shared by all four sorted-subset donors showed higher generation probabilities than non-shared clonotypes. Sampling was restricted to blood, and TCR repertoires in tissue are likely to differ from TCR repertoires in blood. Rarefaction of sorted-subset datasets indicated incomplete sequencing despite the large sequencing depth. Because the study included only a small number of donors, the genetic and exposure-history diversity represented was limited. Pairwise subsampling indicated that sequencing depth was expected to affect the degree of clonotype sharing among donors.

The receptor's source is a man younger than 30 in good health. The receptor chain draws on TRBV28 and TRBJ2-5, with 8 bases aligning to TRBD2. Sequencing was done on a sample of naive CD8+ T cells sorted from blood. Reading the label with the study, this specimen's cell subset or site is: CD45RA+CCR7+. At the DNA level, the sequence is TGTGCCAGCAGTACTAGCGGCTGGGGGGAGACCCAGTACTTC. Translated, this is CASSTSGWGETQYF.